The 10 T cell receptor beta chains below come from one sample, sequenced in a study of tumor-infiltrating lymphocytes in glioblastoma multiforme listed by TCRdb under 2017. The sequencer listed for this sample is Illumina HiSeq 2500. Using a modified ARM-PCR protocol with multiple V-beta primers and a C-beta primer, the team built TCRB libraries from RNA through three nested multiplex PCR rounds. TCRdb reprocessing: public reads trimmed at Q25 with fastp, clones called with MiXCR, in-frame beta chains kept. A single entry per CDR3 protein holds the most common genes and DNA from its merged rows. The sample yields roughly 8,400 distinct CDR3 sequences; 65% to 75% were counted once. The biggest ten clones account for around half of the sample. Sequenced input: brain tumor tissue. These TCRs come from a male donor with glioblastoma.

Regarding this clonotype: A read error may explain this, as a much larger clone is one base away. This rearrangement joins TRBV24-1 to TRBJ2-2; D may match TRBD1 or TRBD2 (5 bases each). V was pared by 7 bases and J by 1 base, with 15 bases between. Germline V CDR1 and CDR2: KGHDR, SFDVKD. The CDR3 is 16 amino acids. CDR3 coding DNA: TGTGCCACCAGGGGGACCGTGACAAAGAACACCGGGGAGCTGTTTTTT. It encodes CATRGTVTKNTGELFF.

Concerning this clonotype: An end of the junction differs from the germline gene, which may be a read error. The rearrangement uses TRBV20-1 and TRBJ2-7; 9 bases map to TRBD1. This CDR3 contains 14 residues. The germline gives CDR1 DFQATT, CDR2 SNEGSKA (reference sequence). CDR3 sequence: CSSPGQGTSHEQYF. In nucleotides, the CDR3 is TGCAGTTCGCCGGGACAGGGAACCTCCCACGAGCAATACTTC.

This clonotype is a singleton in its sample. Germline and junction disagree at one end, which may indicate a read error. The chain links TRBV11-1 to TRBJ1-1; no firm D call. From germline, CDR1 is SGHAT and CDR2 FQDESV (reference sequence). This CDR3 region has 13 residues. The chain's CDR3 is CASSSVRGTEAFF. The CDR3 nucleotides are TGCGCCAGCAGCTCCGTAAGAGGCACTGAAGCTTTCTTT.

On this clonotype: A much bigger clone sits one base away, suggesting this may be a read error. V gene TRBV11-2 combines with J gene TRBJ2-7; D perhaps matches TRBD2 (5 bases). Germline assignment: CDR1 SGHAT and CDR2 FQNNGV. The CDR3 extends over 15 amino acids. V shed 3 bases and J shed 4 bases, with 16 bases lying between them. CDR3 bases: TGTGCCAGCAGCTTCTGTAGCCTAGCACTATACGAGCAGTACTTC. Protein sequence: CASSFCSLALYEQYF.

The gene calls are TRBV14 and TRBJ2-1, with a tentative D call TRBD1 (6 bases). The germline V and J ends were trimmed by 4 bases and 4 bases, with 14 bases remaining between them. Germline V CDR1 and CDR2: SGHDN, FVKESK. The CDR3 is 15 amino acids. CDR3 sequence (DNA): TGTGCCAGCAGCCTTTATACAGGGCCTTACAATGAGCAGTTCTTC. Translating it yields CASSLYTGPYNEQFF.

With respect to this clonotype: Just one base apart from a much larger clone, this may be a read error. This likely comes from a read error, as the CDR3 has no conserved phenylalanine or tryptophan at its end. The CDR3 sequence is CSVPREWETQYS. In DNA form, the CDR3 reads TGCAGCGTCCCCCGGGAGTGGGAGACCCAGTACTCC. The J gene is TRBJ2-5, the V gene TRBV29-1, with D maybe TRBD2 (6 bases). The length of the CDR3 is 12 residues. V shed 6 bases and J shed 5 bases, with 13 bases lying between them. Germline V gene lookup returns CDR1 SQVTM and CDR2 ANQGSEA.

The V and J genes are TRBV11-2 and TRBJ2-2; 11 bases match TRBD2. Germline trimming cut 1 base from V and 13 bases from J; bases unmatched to any gene: 11. Per germline, CDR1 SGHAT and CDR2 FQNNGV. The CDR3 loop spans 16 amino acids. Written as DNA, the CDR3 is TGTGCCAGCAGCTTAGCCAGGACTAGCGGGCTACCGAGGCTGTTTTTT. Its translation is CASSLARTSGLPRLFF.

Concerning this clonotype itself: One base away lies a much larger clone, so this may be a sequencing read error. The rearrangement links TRBV6-1 to TRBJ2-1, with D perhaps being TRBD1 or TRBD2 (5 bases each). V lost 5 bases, J lost 8 bases, and 19 bases lay in between. The germline V gene has CDR1 MNHNS and CDR2 SASEGT. The CDR3 contains 15 residues. The CDR3 bases are TGTGCCAGCAGTAGCCGGGACGGGGAGTCCGATGAGCAGTTCTTC. It codes for CASSSRDGESDEQFF.

V and J are TRBV10-3 and TRBJ2-7; D is uncertain. Germline V lookup: CDR1 ENHRY, CDR2 SYGVKD. This CDR3 has 15 residues. Trimming shortened V by 0 bases and J by 3 bases, and 12 bases separated the two germline ends. The CDR3 region is CAISESHAASYEQYF. Here the CDR3 DNA reads TGTGCCATCAGTGAGTCCCACGCTGCAAGCTACGAGCAGTACTTC.

This clonotype was found many times. A read error may produce the germline difference seen at one junction end. V gene TRBV6-2 or TRBV6-3 combines with J gene TRBJ2-7; 7 bases align to TRBD2. Germline CDR1 MNHEY, CDR2 SVGEGT. This CDR3 spans 12 amino acids. The CDR3 here is CTSGTRLREQYF. DNA of the CDR3: TGTACCAGCGGGACGAGGCTACGAGAGCAGTACTTC.